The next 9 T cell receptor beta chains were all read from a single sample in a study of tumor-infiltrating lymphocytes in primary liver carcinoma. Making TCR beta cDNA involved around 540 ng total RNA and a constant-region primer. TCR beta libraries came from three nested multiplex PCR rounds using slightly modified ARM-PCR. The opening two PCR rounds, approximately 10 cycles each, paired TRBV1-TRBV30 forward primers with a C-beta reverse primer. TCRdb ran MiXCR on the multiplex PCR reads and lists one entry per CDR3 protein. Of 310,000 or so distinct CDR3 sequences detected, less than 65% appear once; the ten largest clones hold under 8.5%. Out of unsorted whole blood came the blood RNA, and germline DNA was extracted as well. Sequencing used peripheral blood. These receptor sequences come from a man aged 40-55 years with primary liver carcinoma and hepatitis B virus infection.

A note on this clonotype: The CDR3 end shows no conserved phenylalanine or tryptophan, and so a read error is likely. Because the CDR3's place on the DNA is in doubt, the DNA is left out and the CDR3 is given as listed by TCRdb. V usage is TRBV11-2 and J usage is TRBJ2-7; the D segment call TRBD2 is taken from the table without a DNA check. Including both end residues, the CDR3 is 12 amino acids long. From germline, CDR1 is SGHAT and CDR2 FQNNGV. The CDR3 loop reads CASSFLNFGLVL.

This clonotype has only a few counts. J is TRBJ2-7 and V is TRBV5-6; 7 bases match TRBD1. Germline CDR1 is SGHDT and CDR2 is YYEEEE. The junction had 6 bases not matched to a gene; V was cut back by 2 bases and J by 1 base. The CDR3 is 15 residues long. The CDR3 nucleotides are TGTGCCAGCAGCTTAAGACAGGGAAGGTCCTACGAGCAGTACTTC. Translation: CASSLRQGRSYEQYF. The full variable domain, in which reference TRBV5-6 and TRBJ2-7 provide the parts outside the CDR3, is DAGVTQSPTHLIKTRGQQVTLRCSPKSGHDTVSWYQQALGQGPQFIFQYYEEEERQRGNFPDRFSGHQFPNYSSELNVNALLLGDSALYLCASSLRQGRSYEQYFGPGTRLTVT.

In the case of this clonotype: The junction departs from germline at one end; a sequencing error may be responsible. Here the CDR3 reads CVSSSGLEEAQYF. CDR3 sequence (DNA): TGTGTCAGCAGCTCGGGACTAGAGGAGGCCCAGTACTTC. V gene TRBV11-2 combines with J gene TRBJ2-5; TRBD2 aligns across 8 bases. CDR3 length: 13 amino acids. The germline V gene encodes CDR1 SGHAT and CDR2 FQNNGV. Variable domain in full (rest from reference TRBV11-2 and TRBJ2-5): EAGVAQSPRYKIIEKRQSVAFWCNPISGHATLYWYQQILGQGPKLLIQFQNNGVVDDSQLPKDRFSAERLKGVDSTLKIQPAKLEDSAVYLCVSSSGLEEAQYFGPGTRLLVL.

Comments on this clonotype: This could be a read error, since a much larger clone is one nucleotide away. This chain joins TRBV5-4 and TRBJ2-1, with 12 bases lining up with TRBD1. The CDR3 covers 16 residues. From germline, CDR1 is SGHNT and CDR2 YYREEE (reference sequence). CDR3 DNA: TGTGCCAGCAGCTTGGGGGACAGGGGGCGCGGTAGTGAGCAGCTCTTC. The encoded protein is CASSLGDRGRGSEQLF.

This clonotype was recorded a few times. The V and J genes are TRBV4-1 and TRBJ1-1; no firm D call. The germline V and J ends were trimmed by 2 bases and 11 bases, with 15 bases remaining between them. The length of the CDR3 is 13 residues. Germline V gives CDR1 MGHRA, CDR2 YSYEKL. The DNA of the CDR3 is TGCGCCAGCAGCCAAAATTTACAGCCTGGGGCTTTCTTT. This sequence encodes CASSQNLQPGAFF.

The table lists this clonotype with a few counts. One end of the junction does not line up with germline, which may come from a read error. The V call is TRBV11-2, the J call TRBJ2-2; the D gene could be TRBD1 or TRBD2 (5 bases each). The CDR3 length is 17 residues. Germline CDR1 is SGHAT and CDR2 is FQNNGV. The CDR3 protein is CASSLARHLRGTGELLF. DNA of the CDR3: TGTGCCAGCAGCTTAGCGAGACACCTGAGGGGCACCGGGGAGCTGCTTTTC.

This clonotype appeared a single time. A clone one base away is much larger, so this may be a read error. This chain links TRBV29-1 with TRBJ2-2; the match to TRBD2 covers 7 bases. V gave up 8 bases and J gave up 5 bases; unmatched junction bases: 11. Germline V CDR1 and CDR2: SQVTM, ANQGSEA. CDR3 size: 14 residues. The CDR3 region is CSPLPGGTTGELFF. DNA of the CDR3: TGCAGCCCCCTCCCCGGGGGGACGACCGGGGAGCTGTTTTTT.

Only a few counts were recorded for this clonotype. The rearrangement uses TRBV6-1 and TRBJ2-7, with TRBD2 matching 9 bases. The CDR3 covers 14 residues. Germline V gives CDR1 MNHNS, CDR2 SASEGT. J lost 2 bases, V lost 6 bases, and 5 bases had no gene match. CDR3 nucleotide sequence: TGTGCCAGCAGCCAAAAGCGGGGGGCCTACGAGCAGTACTTC. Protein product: CASSQKRGAYEQYF.

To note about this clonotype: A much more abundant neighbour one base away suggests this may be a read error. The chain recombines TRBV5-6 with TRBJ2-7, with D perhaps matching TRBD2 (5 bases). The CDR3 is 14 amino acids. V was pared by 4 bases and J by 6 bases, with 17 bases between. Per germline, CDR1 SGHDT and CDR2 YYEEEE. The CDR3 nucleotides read TGTGCCAGCAGCCTGGGTGAGAGCGGTTTCGAGCAGTACTTC. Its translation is CASSLGESGFEQYF.